Presented here are 2 T cell receptor beta chains from one specimen sequenced in a study of Ad26.COV2.S vaccination and SARS-CoV-2 variants. The sample's treatment: 15 to 20 received Ad26.COV2.S at low or high dose, single or two shots; 5 received placebo; per-sample allocation not given. Sampling happened 63 days after the first vaccine or placebo injection. Assay: immunoSEQ multiplex PCR; the TCRdb copy retains only in-frame clones and omits some. The repertoire holds approximately 450,000 clones, with around nine tenths as singletons. Sequencing used peripheral blood, obtained in a trial of Ad26.COV2.S vaccine versus placebo. Receptors originate from a person between 18 and 60 years old who received the Ad26.COV2.S COVID-19 vaccine or a placebo.

This chain links TRBV4-3 with TRBJ2-7; 13 nucleotides agree with TRBD2. V lost 4 bases and J lost 3; bases outside the gene matches: 3. CDR1 and CDR2 from the germline V gene are LGHNA and YSLEER. The CDR3 length is 15 residues. This CDR3 reads CASSRGLAGDYEQYF. The CDR3 DNA reads as TGCGCCAGCAGCCGAGGACTAGCGGGAGACTACGAGCAGTACTTC.

The CDR3 nucleotides are TGTGCCAGCAGCTGGGGCAGGCATGGGGTGAATGAGCAGTTCTTC. This encodes CASSWGRHGVNEQFF. This chain uses TRBV7-3 with TRBJ2-1; TRBD1 might be the D (5 bases). The CDR3 consists of 15 residues. Trimming took off 4 bases at V and 7 bases at J, with 17 bases between the two ends. Germline V CDR1 and CDR2: SGHTA, FQGTGA.